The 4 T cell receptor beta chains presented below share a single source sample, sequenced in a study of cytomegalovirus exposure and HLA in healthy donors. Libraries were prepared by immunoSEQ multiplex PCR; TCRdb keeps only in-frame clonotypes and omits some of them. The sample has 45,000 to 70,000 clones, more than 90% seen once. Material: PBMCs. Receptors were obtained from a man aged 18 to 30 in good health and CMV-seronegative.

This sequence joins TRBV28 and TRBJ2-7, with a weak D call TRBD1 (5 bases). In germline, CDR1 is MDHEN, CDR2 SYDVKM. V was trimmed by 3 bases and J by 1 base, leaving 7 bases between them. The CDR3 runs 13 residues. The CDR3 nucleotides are TGTGCCAGCAGTTTTCGACAGTCCTACGAGCAGTACTTC. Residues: CASSFRQSYEQYF.

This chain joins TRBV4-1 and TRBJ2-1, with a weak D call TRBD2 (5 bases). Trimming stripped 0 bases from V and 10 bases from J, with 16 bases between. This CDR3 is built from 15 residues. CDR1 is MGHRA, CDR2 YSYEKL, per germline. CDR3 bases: TGCGCCAGCAGCCAAGATAATTTACTAGTGCGCGAGCAGTTCTTC. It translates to CASSQDNLLVREQFF.

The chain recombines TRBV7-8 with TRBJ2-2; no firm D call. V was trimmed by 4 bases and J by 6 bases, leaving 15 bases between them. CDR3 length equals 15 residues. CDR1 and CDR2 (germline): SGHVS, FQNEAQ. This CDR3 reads CASSSRLTNPGELFF. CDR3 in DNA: TGTGCCAGCAGCTCCAGGCTGACAAACCCCGGGGAGCTGTTTTTT.

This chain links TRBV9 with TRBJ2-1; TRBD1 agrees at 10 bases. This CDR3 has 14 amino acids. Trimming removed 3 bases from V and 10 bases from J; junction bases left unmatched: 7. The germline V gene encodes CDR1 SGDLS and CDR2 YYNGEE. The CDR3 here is CASSAGTGVDEQFF. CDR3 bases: TGTGCCAGCAGCGCCGGGACAGGGGTGGACGAGCAGTTCTTC.